Each of the 5 T cell receptor beta chains below was sequenced from the same sample in a study of blood T cell repertoires in COVID-19. Clones were sequenced by immunoSEQ multiplex PCR, and TCRdb holds only the in-frame ones, with some missing. The sample lists 250,000 or so clones; 80% to 90% were seen once. The specimen sequenced was peripheral blood. All receptors derive from a woman in her 30s with active or convalescent COVID-19.

The V call is TRBV7-2, the J call TRBJ2-5, with TRBD1 matching over 7 bases. J lost 9 bases, V lost 6 bases, and 10 bases had no gene match. Germline V gene sequence: CDR1 SGHTA, CDR2 FQGNSA. The CDR3 loop spans 13 amino acids. The CDR3 coding sequence is TGTGCCAGCAGTCTGACTTGGCAGGGGGCCCAGTACTTC. This codes for CASSLTWQGAQYF.

The rearrangement uses TRBV7-2 and TRBJ2-3; 7 nucleotides align to TRBD2. With V trimmed by 4 bases and J by 3 bases, 1 base remained unmatched. The length of the CDR3 is 13 residues. The germline V gene encodes CDR1 SGHTA and CDR2 FQGNSA. This chain's CDR3 is CASSWDYTDTQYF. DNA for the CDR3: TGTGCCAGCAGCTGGGACTATACAGATACGCAGTATTTT. Variable domain in full (rest from reference TRBV7-2 and TRBJ2-3): GAGVSQSPSNKVTEKGKDVELRCDPISGHTALYWYRQSLGQGLEFLIYFQGNSAPDKSGLPSDRFSAERTGGSVSTLTIQRTQQEDSAVYLCASSWDYTDTQYFGPGTRLTVL.

The chain carries TRBV5-4 and TRBJ1-1; D gene unclear. Germline CDR1 reads SGHNT; CDR2 reads YYREEE (reference sequence). Trimming cost V 5 bases and J 1 base, with 9 bases left between them. This CDR3 spans 13 amino acids. The CDR3, as DNA: TGTGCCAGCAGTGGTAGAGGGAACACTGAAGCTTTCTTT. As protein: CASSGRGNTEAFF.

V is TRBV29-1 and J is TRBJ2-3; 8 nucleotides align to TRBD1. Germline V gives CDR1 SQVTM, CDR2 ANQGSEA. The junction had 11 bases not matched to a gene; V was cut back by 2 bases and J by 4 bases. There are 16 residues in the CDR3. CDR3 residues: CSVERGRGQRADTQYF. CDR3 sequence (DNA): TGCAGCGTTGAAAGGGGCAGGGGGCAGCGGGCAGATACGCAGTATTTT.

This clone was detected only once. The chain combines TRBV27 with TRBJ2-1; no reliable D call. The CDR3 is made up of 15 amino acids. Trimming removed 5 bases from V and 0 bases from J, with 11 bases in between. The germline CDR1 and CDR2 sequences are MNHEY and SMNVEV (reference sequence). CDR3 region: CASSLNTFSYNEQFF. The CDR3 DNA reads as TGTGCCAGCAGTCTCAACACGTTCTCCTACAATGAGCAGTTCTTC.